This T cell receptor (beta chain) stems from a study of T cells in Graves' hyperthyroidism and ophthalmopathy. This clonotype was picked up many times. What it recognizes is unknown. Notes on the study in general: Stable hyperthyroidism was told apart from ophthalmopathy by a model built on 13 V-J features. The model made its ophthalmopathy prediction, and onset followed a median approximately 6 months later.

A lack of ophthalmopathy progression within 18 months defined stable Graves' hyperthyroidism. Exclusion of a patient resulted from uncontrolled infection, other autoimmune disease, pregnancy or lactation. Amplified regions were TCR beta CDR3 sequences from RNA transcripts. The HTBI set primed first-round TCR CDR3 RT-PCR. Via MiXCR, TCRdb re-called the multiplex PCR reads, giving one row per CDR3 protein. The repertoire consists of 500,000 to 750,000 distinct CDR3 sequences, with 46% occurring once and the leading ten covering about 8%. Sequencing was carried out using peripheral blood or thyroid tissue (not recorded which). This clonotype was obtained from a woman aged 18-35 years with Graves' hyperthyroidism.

CDR3 nucleotides: TGTGCCAGCAGCGTAGGTGGGGGTAACGAGCAGTACTTC. It specifies CASSVGGGNEQYF. The chain recombines TRBV9 with TRBJ2-7; D possibly matches TRBD1 or TRBD2 (5 bases each). Germline-derived CDR1 and CDR2 are SGDLS and YYNGEE. The CDR3 has 13 residues. Trimming stripped 0 bases from V and 5 bases from J, with 9 bases between.